Presented here are 21 T cell receptor beta chains from one specimen sequenced in a study of response to subunit inactivated influenza vaccine. Each CDR3 protein is one row after TCRdb ran MiXCR on the RT-PCR reads. Counted here are about 500,000 distinct CDR3 sequences, under 15% occurring once; the ten biggest clones make up around 13%. The sample here was PBMCs from blood, taken 40 to 50 days after vaccination. The receptors stem from a middle-aged man who received an inactivated influenza vaccine.

The table lists this clonotype with a few counts. The CDR3 here is CSARSAAGVVKGYTF. The CDR3, as DNA: TGCAGTGCTAGATCGGCGGCAGGGGTAGTCAAAGGCTACACCTTC. The V call is TRBV20-1, the J call TRBJ1-2; a weak D match, TRBD1 (6 bases). The CDR3 spans 15 residues. Germline V gene data show CDR1 as DFQATT and CDR2 as SNEGSKA (reference sequence). Trimming stripped 2 bases from V and 8 bases from J, with 21 bases between.

The sample holds a few counts of this clonotype. The chain employs TRBV28 and TRBJ1-1, with D maybe TRBD1 (6 bases). CDR3 length: 14 residues. Deletions cut 6 bases from V and 5 bases from J, with 16 bases between. Germline-derived CDR1 and CDR2 are MDHEN and SYDVKM. CDR3 protein: CASRQGQAWTEAFF. Written as DNA, the CDR3 is TGTGCCAGCAGGCAGGGGCAGGCGTGGACTGAAGCTTTCTTT.

V is TRBV2 and J is TRBJ2-6, with D possibly being TRBD2 (6 bases). The CDR3 has 19 residues. Germline CDR1 SNHLY, CDR2 FYNNEI. Trimming shortened V by 11 bases and J by 0 bases, and 26 bases separated the two germline ends. CDR3 sequence: CAFCLWRVFSGSGANVLTF. The CDR3 DNA reads TGTGCCTTCTGTTTATGGAGGGTTTTCTCGGGCTCTGGGGCCAACGTCCTGACTTTC.

This clonotype was seen only a few times. The rearrangement links TRBV5-1 to TRBJ2-1; tentative D call: TRBD2 (5 bases). The V end lost 0 bases, the J end lost 5 bases, and 9 bases lay between the germline ends. The CDR3 is 14 amino acids. Germline assignment: CDR1 SGHRS and CDR2 YFSETQ. The CDR3 DNA is TGCGCCAGCAGCTTGGAATCTAGCCACAATGAGCAGTTCTTC. It translates to CASSLESSHNEQFF.

This sequence joins TRBV12-3 or TRBV12-4 and TRBJ1-6, with D possibly TRBD1 on 5 matching bases. This CDR3 has 16 residues. Trimming took off 6 bases at V and 0 bases at J, with 12 bases between the two ends. For the CDR3, the DNA is TGTGCCAGCAGGACGGACAAGAGCTCCTATAATTCACCCCTCCACTTT. As protein: CASRTDKSSYNSPLHF.

This clonotype was counted only a few times. V is TRBV20-1 and J is TRBJ2-4, with 8 bases lining up with TRBD1. CDR1 DFQATT and CDR2 SNEGSKA come from the germline V gene (reference sequence). J gave up 3 bases and V 4 bases, and 5 bases lay outside the gene matches. CDR3 size: 14 residues. The CDR3 here is CSATRDRSKNIQYF. CDR3 DNA sequence: TGCAGTGCTACCCGGGACAGGAGCAAAAACATTCAGTACTTC.

Only a few counts were recorded for this clonotype. The chain joins TRBV12-3 or TRBV12-4 to TRBJ2-1, with 16 bases matching TRBD2. The CDR3 has 20 amino acids. V was pared by 2 bases and J by 1 base, with 8 bases of the junction left unmatched. DNA of the CDR3: TGTGCCAGCAGTTTATTTCCGGGACTAGCGGGAGGGCCATCCTACAATGAGCAGTTCTTC. As protein: CASSLFPGLAGGPSYNEQFF.

This clonotype was counted ten times or more. The chain recombines TRBV20-1 with TRBJ2-1; D is unresolved. The CDR3 is made up of 12 amino acids. Trimming shortened V by 1 base and J by 13 bases, and 14 bases separated the two germline ends. Looked up from germline, CDR1 is DFQATT and CDR2 is SNEGSKA (reference sequence). CDR3 loop: CSARAPGRRQFF. The CDR3 DNA reads TGCAGTGCTAGAGCCCCGGGTAGACGACAGTTCTTC.

V usage is TRBV4-3 and J usage is TRBJ2-3; tentatively, D is TRBD1 (8 bases). There are 15 residues in the CDR3. With 5 bases removed from V and 1 base from J, the gap between germline ends came to 13 bases. The germline gives CDR1 LGHNA, CDR2 YSLEER. CDR3 bases: TGCGCCAGCAGCGAACAGGGGGGGCGCACAGATACGCAGTATTTT. Translating it yields CASSEQGGRTDTQYF.

V and J are TRBV20-1 and TRBJ2-2; TRBD2 agrees at 7 bases. Germline V gene sequence: CDR1 DFQATT, CDR2 SNEGSKA (reference sequence). The CDR3 has 13 amino acids. V lost 3 bases to trimming and J lost 4 bases; unmatched junction nucleotides: 2. CDR3 region: CSARGGVTGELFF. The CDR3 nucleotides read TGCAGTGCTAGGGGAGGGGTCACCGGGGAGCTGTTTTTT.

The J gene is TRBJ2-7, the V gene TRBV5-1; 10 bases agree with TRBD1. CDR1 and CDR2 from the germline V gene are SGHRS and YFSETQ. This CDR3 is built from 13 residues. With 7 bases clipped from V and 5 bases from J, the junction kept 6 bases outside the gene matches. The CDR3 DNA follows: TGCGCCAGCCAACGACAGGGGGCCAACGAGCAGTACTTC. This encodes CASQRQGANEQYF.

The chain recombines TRBV9 with TRBJ2-6; 7 bases align to TRBD2. V lost 4 bases, J lost 0 bases, and 13 bases stayed unmatched. The CDR3 length is 19 residues. Germline V CDR1 and CDR2: SGDLS, YYNGEE. The CDR3 nucleotides are TGTGCCAGCAGCCCGCTGGGGAGGGTTACCTACTCTGGGGCCAACGTCCTGACTTTC. Translation: CASSPLGRVTYSGANVLTF.

This clonotype has ten or more counts. The CDR3 protein is CASSLVGGQSRYEQYF. DNA for the CDR3: TGTGCCAGCAGCTTAGTAGGGGGACAGAGTAGGTACGAGCAGTACTTC. The chain carries TRBV7-2 and TRBJ2-7; TRBD1 aligns across 7 bases. The CDR3 runs 16 residues. The V segment lost 1 base and the J segment 4 bases; nucleotides outside the gene matches: 10. Germline V gene sequence: CDR1 SGHTA, CDR2 FQGNSA.

This clonotype has a handful of counts. This chain links TRBV7-2 with TRBJ2-1; TRBD1 matches at 7 bases. Germline CDR1 SGHTA, CDR2 FQGNSA. The ends lost 5 bases at V and 1 base at J; junction bases unmatched: 8. The CDR3 totals 16 residues. In DNA, the CDR3 is TGTGCCAGCAGCCCGGGACAGTGGAAGTCCTACAATGAGCAGTTCTTC. Translation: CASSPGQWKSYNEQFF.

The chain uses TRBV7-2 and TRBJ2-2; 11 nucleotides align to TRBD2. This CDR3 is 17 amino acids long. CDR1 and CDR2 (germline): SGHTA, FQGNSA. J lost 4 bases, V lost 6 bases, and 10 bases had no gene match. CDR3 region: CASRSTSGSVVTGELFF. DNA for the CDR3: TGTGCCAGCAGAAGTACTAGCGGGAGCGTTGTCACCGGGGAGCTGTTTTTT. Complete variable domain (other parts from reference TRBV7-2 and TRBJ2-2): GAGVSQSPSNKVTEKGKDVELRCDPISGHTALYWYRQSLGQGLEFLIYFQGNSAPDKSGLPSDRFSAERTGGSVSTLTIQRTQQEDSAVYLCASRSTSGSVVTGELFFGEGSRLTVL.

This clonotype was seen ten or more times. V and J are TRBV20-1 and TRBJ2-7; 8 nucleotides agree with TRBD2. V lost 3 bases to trimming and J lost 4 bases; unmatched junction nucleotides: 11. The CDR3 covers 15 residues. Germline CDR1 is DFQATT and CDR2 is SNEGSKA (reference sequence). CDR3 coding DNA: TGCAGTGCTAGTGACTTCGGGACTAGGCGTTACGAGCAGTACTTC. The encoded protein is CSASDFGTRRYEQYF.

In its sample, this clonotype was seen a few times. The CDR3 DNA sequence: TGCGCCAGCAGCTTGGGCCCGGGAGGTGTGAATGAGCAGTTCTTC. This sequence encodes CASSLGPGGVNEQFF. The rearrangement links TRBV5-1 to TRBJ2-1, with 7 nucleotides matching TRBD2. Germline V gives CDR1 SGHRS, CDR2 YFSETQ. The CDR3 has 15 residues. The V gene end was trimmed by 0 bases and the J gene end by 7 bases; junction bases not matched to a gene: 7.

This clonotype was seen more than once but under ten times. The rearrangement links TRBV20-1 to TRBJ2-7, with D possibly being TRBD1 (7 bases). Germline assignment: CDR1 DFQATT and CDR2 SNEGSKA (reference sequence). Trimming stripped 3 bases from V and 6 bases from J, with 18 bases between. This CDR3 has 14 residues. The CDR3 region has the DNA TGCAGTGCTAGTACCTACAGACAGGGAGGCGAGCAGTACTTC. This translates into CSASTYRQGGEQYF.

This clonotype occurred once. This sequence joins TRBV11-3 and TRBJ2-1, with D unclear. Germline V gene lookup returns CDR1 SGHNT and CDR2 YENEEA. The CDR3 covers 12 residues. V was clipped by 3 bases and J by 10 bases, with 10 bases between them. The chain's CDR3 is CASSFGQEEQFF. The CDR3 DNA reads as TGTGCCAGCAGCTTTGGTCAGGAGGAGCAGTTCTTC.

The chain carries TRBV19 and TRBJ2-7, with a tentative D call TRBD2 (7 bases). There are 15 residues in the CDR3. V was clipped by 3 bases and J by 2 bases, with 14 bases between them. The germline CDR1 and CDR2 sequences are LNHDA and SQIVND (reference sequence). The CDR3 DNA reads as TGTGCCAGTAGTATTACAGGGACTATCACCTACGAGCAGTACTTC. Translated: CASSITGTITYEQYF.

The chain links TRBV18 to TRBJ1-1, with D possibly being TRBD1 (6 bases). V lost 2 bases to trimming and J lost 6 bases, with 16 bases between them. Germline V gives CDR1 KGHSH, CDR2 LQKENI. There are 15 residues in the CDR3. The CDR3 DNA sequence: TGTGCCAGCTCACCATCCAAAGTAGGGGGACCTGAAGCTTTCTTT. As protein: CASSPSKVGGPEAFF.